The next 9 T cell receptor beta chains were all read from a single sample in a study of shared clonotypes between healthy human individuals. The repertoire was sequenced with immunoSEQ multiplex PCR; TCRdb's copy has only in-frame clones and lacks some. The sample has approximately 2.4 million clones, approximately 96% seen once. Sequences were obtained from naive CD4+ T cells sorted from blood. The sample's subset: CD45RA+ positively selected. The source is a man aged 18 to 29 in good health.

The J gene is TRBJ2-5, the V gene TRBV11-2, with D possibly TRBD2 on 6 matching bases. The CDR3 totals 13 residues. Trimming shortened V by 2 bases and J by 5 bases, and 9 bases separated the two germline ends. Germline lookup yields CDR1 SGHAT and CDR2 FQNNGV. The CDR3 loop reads CASSLRLAETQYF. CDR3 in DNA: TGTGCCAGCAGCTTAAGGCTAGCGGAGACCCAGTACTTC.

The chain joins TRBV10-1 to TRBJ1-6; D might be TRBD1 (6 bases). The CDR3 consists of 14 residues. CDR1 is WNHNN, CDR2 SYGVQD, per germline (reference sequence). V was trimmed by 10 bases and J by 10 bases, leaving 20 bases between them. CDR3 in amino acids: CANSRGPSWSPLHF. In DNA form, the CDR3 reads TGCGCCAACTCCAGGGGTCCTTCTTGGTCACCCCTCCACTTT.

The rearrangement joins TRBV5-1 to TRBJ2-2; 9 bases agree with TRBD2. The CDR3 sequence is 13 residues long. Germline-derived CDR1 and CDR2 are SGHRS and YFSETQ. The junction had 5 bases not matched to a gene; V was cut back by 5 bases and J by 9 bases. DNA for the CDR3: TGCGCCAGCAGGGTTAGCGGGGGCCGGGAGCTGTTTTTT. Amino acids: CASRVSGGRELFF.

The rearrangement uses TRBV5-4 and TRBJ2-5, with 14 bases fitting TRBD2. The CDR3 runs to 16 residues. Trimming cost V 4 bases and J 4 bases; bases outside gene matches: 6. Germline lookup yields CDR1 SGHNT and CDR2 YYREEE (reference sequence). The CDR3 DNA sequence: TGTGCCAGCAGCAAGGGACTAGCGGGAGCTGGAGAGACCCAGTACTTC. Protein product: CASSKGLAGAGETQYF.

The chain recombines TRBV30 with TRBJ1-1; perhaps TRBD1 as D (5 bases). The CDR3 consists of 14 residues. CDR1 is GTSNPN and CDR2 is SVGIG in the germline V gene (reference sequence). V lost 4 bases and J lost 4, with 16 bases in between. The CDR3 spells CAWMPGLRRTEAFF. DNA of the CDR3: TGTGCCTGGATGCCGGGACTTCGGCGCACTGAAGCTTTCTTT.

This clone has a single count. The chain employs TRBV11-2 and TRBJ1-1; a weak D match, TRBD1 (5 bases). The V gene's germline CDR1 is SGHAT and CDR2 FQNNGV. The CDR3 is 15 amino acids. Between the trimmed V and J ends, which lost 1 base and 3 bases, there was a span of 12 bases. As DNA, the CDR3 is TGTGCCAGCAGCTTAGGTGCGGGGGTGCACACTGAAGCTTTCTTT. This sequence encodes CASSLGAGVHTEAFF.

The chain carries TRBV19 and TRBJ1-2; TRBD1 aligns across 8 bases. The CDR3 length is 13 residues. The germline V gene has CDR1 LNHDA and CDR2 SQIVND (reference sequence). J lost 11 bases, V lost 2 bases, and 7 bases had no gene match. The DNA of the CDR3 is TGTGCCAGTAGTATACAGGGGACAGGATCTTACACCTTC. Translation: CASSIQGTGSYTF.

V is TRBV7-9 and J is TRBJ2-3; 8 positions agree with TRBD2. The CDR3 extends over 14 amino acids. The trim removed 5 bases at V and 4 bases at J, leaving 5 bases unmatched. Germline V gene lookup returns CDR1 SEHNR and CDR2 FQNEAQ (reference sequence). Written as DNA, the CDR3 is TGTGCCAGCAGCAAAAGCGGGAGCCCAGATACGCAGTATTTT. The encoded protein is CASSKSGSPDTQYF.

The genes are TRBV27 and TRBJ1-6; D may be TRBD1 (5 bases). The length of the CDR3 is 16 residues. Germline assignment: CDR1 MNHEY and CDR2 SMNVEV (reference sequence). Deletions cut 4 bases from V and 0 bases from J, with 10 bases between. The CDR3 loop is CASSSGVSSYNSPLHF. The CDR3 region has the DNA TGTGCCAGCAGTTCGGGGGTCAGCTCCTATAATTCACCCCTCCACTTT.